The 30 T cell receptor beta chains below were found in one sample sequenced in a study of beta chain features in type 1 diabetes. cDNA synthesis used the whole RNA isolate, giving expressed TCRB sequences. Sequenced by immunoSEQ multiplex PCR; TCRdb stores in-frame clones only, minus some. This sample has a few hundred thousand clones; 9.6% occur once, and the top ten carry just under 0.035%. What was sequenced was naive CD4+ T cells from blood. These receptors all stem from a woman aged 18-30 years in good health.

The DNA for the CDR3 is TGTGCCAGCAGGCAGGGGGCCGATGGCTACACCTTC. Protein: CASRQGADGYTF. The J gene is TRBJ1-2, the V gene TRBV6-5; 8 bases are shared with TRBD1. The V gene end was trimmed by 6 bases and the J gene end by 6 bases; junction bases not matched to a gene: 3. The germline V gene encodes CDR1 MNHEY and CDR2 SVGAGI. The CDR3 covers 12 residues.

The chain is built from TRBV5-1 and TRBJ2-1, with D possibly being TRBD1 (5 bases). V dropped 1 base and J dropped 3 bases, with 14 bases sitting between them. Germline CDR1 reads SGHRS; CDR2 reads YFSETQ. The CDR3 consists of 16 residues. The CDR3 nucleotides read TGCGCCAGCAGCTTGCGTCATAGGGGTGACTACAATGAGCAGTTCTTC. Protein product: CASSLRHRGDYNEQFF.

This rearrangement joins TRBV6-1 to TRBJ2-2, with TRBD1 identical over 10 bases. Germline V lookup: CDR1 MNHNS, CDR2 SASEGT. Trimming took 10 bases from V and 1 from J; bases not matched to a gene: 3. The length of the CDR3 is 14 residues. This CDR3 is CATDRGLNTGELFF. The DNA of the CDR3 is TGTGCCACCGACAGGGGGCTGAACACCGGGGAGCTGTTTTTT.

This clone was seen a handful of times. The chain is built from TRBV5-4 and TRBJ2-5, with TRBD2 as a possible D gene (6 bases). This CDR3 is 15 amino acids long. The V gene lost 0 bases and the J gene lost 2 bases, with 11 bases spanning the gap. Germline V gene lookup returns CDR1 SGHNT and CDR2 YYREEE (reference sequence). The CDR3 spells CASSLERTKQETQYF. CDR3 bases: TGTGCCAGCAGCTTGGAGCGGACTAAGCAAGAGACCCAGTACTTC.

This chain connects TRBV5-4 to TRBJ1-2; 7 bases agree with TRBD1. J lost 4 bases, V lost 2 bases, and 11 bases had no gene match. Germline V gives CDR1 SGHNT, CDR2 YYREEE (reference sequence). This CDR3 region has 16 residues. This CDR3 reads CASSLPTGTEIYGYTF. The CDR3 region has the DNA TGTGCCAGCAGCTTACCGACCGGGACAGAGATCTATGGCTACACCTTC.

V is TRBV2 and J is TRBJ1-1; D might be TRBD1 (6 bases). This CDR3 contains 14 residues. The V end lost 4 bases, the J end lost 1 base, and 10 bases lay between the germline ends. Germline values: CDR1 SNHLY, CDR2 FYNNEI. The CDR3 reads CASSAQTGNTEAFF. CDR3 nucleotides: TGTGCCAGCAGTGCGCAGACAGGGAACACTGAAGCTTTCTTT.

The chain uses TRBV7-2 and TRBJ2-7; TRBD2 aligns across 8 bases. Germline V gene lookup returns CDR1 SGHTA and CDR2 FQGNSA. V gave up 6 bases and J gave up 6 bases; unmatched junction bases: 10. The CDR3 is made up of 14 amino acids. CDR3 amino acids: CASRAAGGGGEQYF. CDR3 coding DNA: TGTGCCAGCAGGGCGGCGGGGGGCGGAGGCGAGCAGTACTTC.

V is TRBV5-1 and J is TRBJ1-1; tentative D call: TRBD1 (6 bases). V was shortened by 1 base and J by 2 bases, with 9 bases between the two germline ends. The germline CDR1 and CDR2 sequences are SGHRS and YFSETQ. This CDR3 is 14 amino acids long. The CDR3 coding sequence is TGCGCCAGCAGCTTGTTGGGACAAAACACTGAAGCTTTCTTT. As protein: CASSLLGQNTEAFF.

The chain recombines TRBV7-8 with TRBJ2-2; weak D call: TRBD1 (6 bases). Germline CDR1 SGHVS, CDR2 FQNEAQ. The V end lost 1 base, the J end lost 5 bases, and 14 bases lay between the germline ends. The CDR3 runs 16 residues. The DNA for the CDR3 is TGTGCCAGCAGCTTAGGGACAGAGATTTTGACCGGGGAGCTGTTTTTT. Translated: CASSLGTEILTGELFF.

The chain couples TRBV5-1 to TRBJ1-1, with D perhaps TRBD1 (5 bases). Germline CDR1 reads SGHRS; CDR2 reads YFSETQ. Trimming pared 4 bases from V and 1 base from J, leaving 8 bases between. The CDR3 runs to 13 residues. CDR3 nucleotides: TGCGCCAGCAGCGCTGGACAGAACACTGAAGCTTTCTTT. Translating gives CASSAGQNTEAFF. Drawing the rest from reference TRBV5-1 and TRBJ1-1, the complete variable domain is KAGVTQTPRYLIKTRGQQVTLSCSPISGHRSVSWYQQTPGQGLQFLFEYFSETQRNKGNFPGRFSGRQFSNSRSEMNVSTLELGDSALYLCASSAGQNTEAFFGQGTRLTVV.

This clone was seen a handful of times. The CDR3 DNA is TGCGCCAGCAGCGCCTCCGAGGGAAATGAAAAACTGTTTTTT. Protein product: CASSASEGNEKLFF. This chain joins TRBV5-1 and TRBJ1-4, with D unresolved. Germline CDR1 SGHRS, CDR2 YFSETQ. The CDR3 runs to 14 residues. The V end was cut by 4 bases, the J end by 5 bases, with 12 bases between. The whole variable domain, filled in from reference TRBV5-1 and TRBJ1-4, reads KAGVTQTPRYLIKTRGQQVTLSCSPISGHRSVSWYQQTPGQGLQFLFEYFSETQRNKGNFPGRFSGRQFSNSRSEMNVSTLELGDSALYLCASSASEGNEKLFFGSGTQLSVL.

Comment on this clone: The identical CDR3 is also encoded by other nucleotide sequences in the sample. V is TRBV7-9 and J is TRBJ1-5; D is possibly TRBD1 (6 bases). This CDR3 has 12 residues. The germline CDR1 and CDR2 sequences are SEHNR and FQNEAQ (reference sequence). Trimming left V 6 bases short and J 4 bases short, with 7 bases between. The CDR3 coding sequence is TGTGCCAGCAGACAGGGAAATCAGCCCCAGCATTTT. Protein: CASRQGNQPQHF.

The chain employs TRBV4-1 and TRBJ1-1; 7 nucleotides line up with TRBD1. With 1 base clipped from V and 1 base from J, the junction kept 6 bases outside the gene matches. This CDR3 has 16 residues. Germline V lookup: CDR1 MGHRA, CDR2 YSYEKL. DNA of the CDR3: TGCGCCAGCAGCCAAGTCGCCACAGGGGCGAACACTGAAGCTTTCTTT. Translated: CASSQVATGANTEAFF.

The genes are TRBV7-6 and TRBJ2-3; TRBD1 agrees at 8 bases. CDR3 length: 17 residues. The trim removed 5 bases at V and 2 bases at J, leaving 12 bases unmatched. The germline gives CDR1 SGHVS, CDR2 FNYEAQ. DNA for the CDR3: TGTGCCAGCAGCCAGCGACCGGGACAGGCTTACACAGATACGCAGTATTTT. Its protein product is CASSQRPGQAYTDTQYF.

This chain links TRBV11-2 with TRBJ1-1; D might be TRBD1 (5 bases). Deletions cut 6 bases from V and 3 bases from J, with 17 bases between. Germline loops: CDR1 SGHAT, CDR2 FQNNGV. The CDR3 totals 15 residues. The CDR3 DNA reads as TGTGCCAGCAGGGGACTAGGGCGCCCGGACACTGAAGCTTTCTTT. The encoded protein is CASRGLGRPDTEAFF.

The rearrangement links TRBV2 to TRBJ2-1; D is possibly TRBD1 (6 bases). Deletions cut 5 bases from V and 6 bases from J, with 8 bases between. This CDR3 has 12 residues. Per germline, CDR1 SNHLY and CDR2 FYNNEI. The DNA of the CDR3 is TGTGCCAGCAGTATACAGGGCAATGAGCAGTTCTTC. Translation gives CASSIQGNEQFF.

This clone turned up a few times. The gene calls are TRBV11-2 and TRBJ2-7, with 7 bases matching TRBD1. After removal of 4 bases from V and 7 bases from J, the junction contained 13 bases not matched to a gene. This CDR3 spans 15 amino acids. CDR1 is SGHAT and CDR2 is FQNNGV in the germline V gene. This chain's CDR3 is CASSSQGQWGIEQYF. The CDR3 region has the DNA TGTGCCAGCAGCTCCCAGGGACAGTGGGGTATAGAGCAGTACTTC.

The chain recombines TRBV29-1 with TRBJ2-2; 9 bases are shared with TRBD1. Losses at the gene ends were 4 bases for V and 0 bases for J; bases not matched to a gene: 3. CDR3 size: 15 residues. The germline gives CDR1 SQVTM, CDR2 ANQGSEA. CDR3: CSVVQGASNTGELFF. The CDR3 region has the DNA TGCAGCGTTGTACAGGGGGCATCGAACACCGGGGAGCTGTTTTTT.

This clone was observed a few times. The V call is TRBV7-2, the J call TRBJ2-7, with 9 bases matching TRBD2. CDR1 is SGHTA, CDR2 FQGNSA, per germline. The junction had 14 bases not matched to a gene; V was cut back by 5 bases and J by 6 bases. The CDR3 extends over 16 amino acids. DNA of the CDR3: TGTGCCAGCAGCCCCCGGGGGCGGGAGGGGCGAGGCGAGCAGTACTTC. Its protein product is CASSPRGREGRGEQYF.

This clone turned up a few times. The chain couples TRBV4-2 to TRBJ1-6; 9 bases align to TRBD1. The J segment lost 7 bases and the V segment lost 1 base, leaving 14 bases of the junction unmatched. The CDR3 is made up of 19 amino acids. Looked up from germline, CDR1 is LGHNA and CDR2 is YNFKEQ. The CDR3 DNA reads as TGTGCCAGCAGCCAAGGGCAGGGGACAGGGACAAAAGGGAATTCACCCCTCCACTTT. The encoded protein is CASSQGQGTGTKGNSPLHF.

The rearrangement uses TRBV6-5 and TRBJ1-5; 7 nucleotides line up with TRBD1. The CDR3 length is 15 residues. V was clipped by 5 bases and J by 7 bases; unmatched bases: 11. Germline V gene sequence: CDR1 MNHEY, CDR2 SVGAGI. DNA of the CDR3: TGTGCCAGCAGTCCGAGGGGGCAGTCCCGGCAGCCCCAGCATTTT. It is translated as CASSPRGQSRQPQHF.

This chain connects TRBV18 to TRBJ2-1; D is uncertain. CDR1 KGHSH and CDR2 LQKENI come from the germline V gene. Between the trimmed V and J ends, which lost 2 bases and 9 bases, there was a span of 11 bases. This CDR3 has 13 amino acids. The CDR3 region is CASSPVKHGEQFF. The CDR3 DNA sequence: TGTGCCAGCTCACCAGTGAAGCATGGTGAGCAGTTCTTC. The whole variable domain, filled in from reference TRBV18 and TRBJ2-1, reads NAGVMQNPRHLVRRRGQEARLRCSPMKGHSHVYWYRQLPEEGLKFMVYLQKENIIDESGMPKERFSAEFPKEGPSILRIQQVVRGDSAAYFCASSPVKHGEQFFGPGTRLTVL.

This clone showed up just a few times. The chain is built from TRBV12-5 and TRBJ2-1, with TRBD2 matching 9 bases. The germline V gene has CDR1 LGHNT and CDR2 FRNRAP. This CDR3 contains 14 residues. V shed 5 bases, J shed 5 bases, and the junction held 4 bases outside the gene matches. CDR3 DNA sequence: TGTGCTAGTGGTCCCGGGACTAGCAACAATGAGCAGTTCTTC. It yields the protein CASGPGTSNNEQFF. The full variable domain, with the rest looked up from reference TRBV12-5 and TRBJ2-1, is DARVTQTPRHKVTEMGQEVTMRCQPILGHNTVFWYRQTMMQGLELLAYFRNRAPLDDSGMPKDRFSAEMPDATLATLKIQPSEPRDSAVYFCASGPGTSNNEQFFGPGTRLTVL.

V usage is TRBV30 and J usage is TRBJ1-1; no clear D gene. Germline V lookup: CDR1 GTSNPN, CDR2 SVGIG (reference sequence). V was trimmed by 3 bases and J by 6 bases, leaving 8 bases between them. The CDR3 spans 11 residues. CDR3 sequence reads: CAWSVSPEAFF. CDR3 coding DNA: TGTGCCTGGAGCGTGTCCCCTGAAGCTTTCTTT.

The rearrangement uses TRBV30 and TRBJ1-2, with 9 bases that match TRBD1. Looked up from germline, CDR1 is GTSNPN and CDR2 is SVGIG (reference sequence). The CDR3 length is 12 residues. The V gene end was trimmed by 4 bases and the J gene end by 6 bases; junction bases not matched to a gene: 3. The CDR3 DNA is TGTGCCTGGACAACAGGGGGCCATGGCTACACCTTC. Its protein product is CAWTTGGHGYTF.

The CDR3 reads CAWSPGLLYTF. CDR3 nucleotide sequence: TGTGCCTGGAGTCCAGGGCTGCTCTACACCTTC. J is TRBJ1-2 and V is TRBV30; D is perhaps TRBD1 (5 bases). The germline V and J ends were trimmed by 2 bases and 10 bases, with 11 bases remaining between them. The length of the CDR3 is 11 residues. The V gene's germline CDR1 is GTSNPN and CDR2 SVGIG (reference sequence).

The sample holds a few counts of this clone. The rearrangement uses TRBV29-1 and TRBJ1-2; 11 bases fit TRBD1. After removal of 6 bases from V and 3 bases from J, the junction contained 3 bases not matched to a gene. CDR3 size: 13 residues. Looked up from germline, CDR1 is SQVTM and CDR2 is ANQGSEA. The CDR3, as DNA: TGCAGCGTCGGGGACAGGGGGTACTATGGCTACACCTTC. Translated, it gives CSVGDRGYYGYTF.

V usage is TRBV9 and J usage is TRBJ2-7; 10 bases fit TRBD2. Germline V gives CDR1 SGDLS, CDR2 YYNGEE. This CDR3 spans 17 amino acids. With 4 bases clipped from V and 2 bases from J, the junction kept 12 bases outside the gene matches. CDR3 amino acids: CASSPDARLAGAYEQYF. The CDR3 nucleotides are TGTGCCAGCAGCCCCGACGCTCGACTAGCGGGTGCCTACGAGCAGTACTTC. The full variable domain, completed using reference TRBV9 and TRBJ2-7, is DSGVTQTPKHLITATGQRVTLRCSPRSGDLSVYWYQQSLDQGLQFLIQYYNGEERAKGNILERFSAQQFPDLHSELNLSSLELGDSALYFCASSPDARLAGAYEQYFGPGTRLTVT.

CDR3: CASSEVGQGAGGNQPQHF. DNA for the CDR3: TGTGCCAGCAGTGAAGTAGGACAGGGGGCAGGTGGCAATCAGCCCCAGCATTTT. This chain links TRBV6-1 with TRBJ1-5; TRBD1 aligns across 11 bases. The CDR3 has 18 amino acids. V was clipped by 1 base and J by 2 bases; unmatched bases: 7. From germline, CDR1 is MNHNS and CDR2 SASEGT.

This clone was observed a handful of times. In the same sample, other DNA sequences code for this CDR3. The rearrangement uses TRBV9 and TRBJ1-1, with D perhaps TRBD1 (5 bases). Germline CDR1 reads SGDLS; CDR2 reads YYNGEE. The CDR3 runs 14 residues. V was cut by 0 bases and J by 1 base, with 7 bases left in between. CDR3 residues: CASSVVGQNTEAFF. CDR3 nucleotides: TGTGCCAGCAGCGTAGTGGGGCAGAACACTGAAGCTTTCTTT.